The 15 T cell receptor beta chains below come from one sample, sequenced in a study of shared clonotypes between healthy human individuals. Data came from immunoSEQ multiplex PCR; TCRdb stores just in-frame clones and leaves some out. The repertoire has 550,000 to 850,000 clones, approximately 79% of them found once; the top ten carry over 1.5%. Source material: memory CD4+ T cells sorted from blood. This sample's subset: CD45RA-negative fraction. Receptor source: a woman aged 30 to 39 in good health.

The chain combines TRBV6-5 with TRBJ1-1; TRBD1 aligns across 9 bases. V was pared by 5 bases and J by 1 base, with 5 bases of the junction left unmatched. The CDR3 covers 15 residues. CDR1 is MNHEY and CDR2 is SVGAGI in the germline V gene. The CDR3 DNA follows: TGTGCCAGCAGTCGACCGGGACAGGGGAACACTGAAGCTTTCTTT. This gives the protein CASSRPGQGNTEAFF.

This clone was counted only a few times. The V and J genes are TRBV7-6 and TRBJ2-3, with 7 bases that match TRBD2. The CDR3 has 17 amino acids. V trimming: 1 base; J trimming: 1 base; junction bases outside the gene matches: 8. The germline V gene encodes CDR1 SGHVS and CDR2 FNYEAQ. CDR3 nucleotides: TGTGCCAGCAGCTTAGACGGGAGGACATCTCGCACAGATACGCAGTATTTT. This translates into CASSLDGRTSRTDTQYF.

The chain employs TRBV15 and TRBJ2-7; possibly TRBD1 or TRBD2 for D (5 bases each). The CDR3 loop spans 15 amino acids. V was trimmed by 5 bases and J by 3 bases, leaving 17 bases between them. Germline CDR1 and CDR2: LNHNV and YYDKDF (reference sequence). The CDR3 DNA follows: TGTGCCACCAGCCCCCGGGGCGACCGGAACTACGAGCAGTACTTC. Encoded protein: CATSPRGDRNYEQYF.

The V call is TRBV19, the J call TRBJ2-1, with TRBD1 matching 9 bases. The CDR3 spans 15 residues. CDR1 LNHDA and CDR2 SQIVND come from the germline V gene (reference sequence). The V gene end was trimmed by 4 bases and the J gene end by 4 bases; junction bases not matched to a gene: 5. The CDR3, as DNA: TGTGCCAGTAGTACGACGACAGGGGGGTACAATGAGCAGTTCTTC. It codes for CASSTTTGGYNEQFF.

The rearrangement links TRBV2 to TRBJ2-5, with 11 bases that match TRBD1. The CDR3 covers 15 residues. V shed 4 bases, J shed 5 bases, and the junction held 6 bases outside the gene matches. Germline lookup yields CDR1 SNHLY and CDR2 FYNNEI. The CDR3 DNA reads as TGTGCCAGCAGTGGGGACAGGGGGATGGTGGAGACCCAGTACTTC. Protein product: CASSGDRGMVETQYF.

The chain carries TRBV7-3 and TRBJ2-7; 8 nucleotides agree with TRBD1. CDR1 is SGHTA, CDR2 FQGTGA, per germline. CDR3 length: 13 residues. The trim removed 3 bases at V and 4 bases at J, leaving 2 bases unmatched. The CDR3 DNA reads TGTGCCAGCAGCTTCGGGACAGGTTACGAGCAGTACTTC. Its protein product is CASSFGTGYEQYF.

The gene calls are TRBV19 and TRBJ2-3; possibly TRBD2 for D (6 bases). Germline V CDR1 and CDR2: LNHDA, SQIVND (reference sequence). There are 16 residues in the CDR3. Trimming cost V 5 bases and J 0 bases, with 15 bases left between them. The chain's CDR3 is CASSSQGLTSTDTQYF. The CDR3 DNA reads as TGTGCCAGTAGTTCCCAGGGACTTACTAGCACAGATACGCAGTATTTT.

This chain joins TRBV18 and TRBJ1-4; weak D call: TRBD1 (5 bases). The CDR3 spans 16 residues. Trimming took 3 bases from V and 5 from J, leaving 16 bases between them. In germline, CDR1 is KGHSH, CDR2 LQKENI. CDR3 in DNA: TGTGCCAGCTCACCTAAGTGGGACGGACTGAATGAAAAACTGTTTTTT. This translates into CASSPKWDGLNEKLFF. The full variable domain, with the rest looked up from reference TRBV18 and TRBJ1-4, is NAGVMQNPRHLVRRRGQEARLRCSPMKGHSHVYWYRQLPEEGLKFMVYLQKENIIDESGMPKERFSAEFPKEGPSILRIQQVVRGDSAAYFCASSPKWDGLNEKLFFGSGTQLSVL.

This clone was seen a single time. The chain joins TRBV5-4 to TRBJ2-6, with a tentative D call TRBD2 (5 bases). Germline V gene lookup returns CDR1 SGHNT and CDR2 YYREEE (reference sequence). The CDR3 is 17 residues long. V shed 3 bases and J shed 2 bases, with 15 bases lying between them. The CDR3 sequence is CASSSYELDAGANVLTF. CDR3 nucleotides: TGTGCCAGCAGCTCCTACGAACTAGACGCTGGGGCCAACGTCCTGACTTTC. The variable domain in full, completed from reference TRBV5-4 and TRBJ2-6, reads ETGVTQSPTHLIKTRGQQVTLRCSSQSGHNTVSWYQQALGQGPQFIFQYYREEENGRGNFPPRFSGLQFPNYSSELNVNALELDDSALYLCASSSYELDAGANVLTFGAGSRLTVL.

The count of this clone is one. This may come from a read error, since a much larger clone is one base off. Other DNA sequences in this specimen translate into the identical CDR3. V gene TRBV5-1 combines with J gene TRBJ2-7; D gene uncertain. This CDR3 spans 11 amino acids. Trimming pared 3 bases from V and 0 bases from J, leaving 1 base between. The V gene's germline CDR1 is SGHRS and CDR2 YFSETQ. CDR3 DNA: TGCGCCAGCAGCTCCTCCTACGAGCAGTACTTC. It translates to CASSSSYEQYF.

The V call is TRBV28, the J call TRBJ1-5; D gene ambiguous. V was trimmed by 8 bases and J by 0 bases, leaving 14 bases between them. Per the germline V gene, CDR1 is MDHEN and CDR2 is SYDVKM. The CDR3 totals 15 residues. Here the CDR3 reads CASVSGLYSNQPQHF. The CDR3 DNA sequence: TGTGCCAGCGTTAGTGGGCTCTATAGCAATCAGCCCCAGCATTTT. Filled out from reference TRBV28 and TRBJ1-5, the complete variable domain reads DVKVTQSSRYLVKRTGEKVFLECVQDMDHENMFWYRQDPGLGLRLIYFSYDVKMKEKGDIPEGYSVSREKKERFSLILESASTNQTSMYLCASVSGLYSNQPQHFGDGTRLSIL.

This clone has just a few counts. The chain couples TRBV15 to TRBJ2-2; no firm D call. From germline, CDR1 is LNHNV and CDR2 YYDKDF (reference sequence). CDR3 length: 13 amino acids. Deletions cut 2 bases from V and 2 bases from J, with 3 bases between. The CDR3 reads CATSRPNTGELFF. Here the CDR3 DNA reads TGTGCCACCAGCAGACCTAACACCGGGGAGCTGTTTTTT.

The rearrangement uses TRBV7-8 and TRBJ1-2; D is uncertain. This CDR3 has 14 amino acids. The germline V gene encodes CDR1 SGHVS and CDR2 FQNEAQ. Trimming stripped 2 bases from V and 5 bases from J, with 12 bases between. CDR3: CASSLRPRVYGYTF. CDR3 in DNA: TGTGCCAGCAGCTTACGTCCTCGGGTTTATGGCTACACCTTC.

The genes are TRBV19 and TRBJ2-1, with 7 bases that match TRBD2. Germline-derived CDR1 and CDR2 are LNHDA and SQIVND (reference sequence). CDR3 length: 15 amino acids. The trim removed 6 bases at V and 7 bases at J, leaving 12 bases unmatched. CDR3 nucleotides: TGTGCCAGTAGGGTTCCGGGGAGGGGAGAGAATGAGCAGTTCTTC. Its protein is CASRVPGRGENEQFF.

V gene TRBV18 combines with J gene TRBJ2-7; possible D gene TRBD2, 5 bases. Trimming left V 4 bases short and J 3 bases short, with 13 bases between. Germline V lookup: CDR1 KGHSH, CDR2 LQKENI. The CDR3 has 14 residues. The CDR3 is CASSQEADYYEQYF. The DNA of the CDR3 is TGTGCCAGCTCACAAGAAGCGGATTACTACGAGCAGTACTTC.